These 14 T cell receptor beta chains were sequenced from one sample in a study of CD4+ T cells in melanoma. Sequencing used immunoSEQ multiplex PCR; TCRdb keeps in-frame clones, though not all of them. The top ten hold about 4% of the sample, which has about 21,000 clones, over 75% seen once. Sequenced material: cells from a culture (not recorded whether cultured in vitro). The receptor source for this set is a human donor with melanoma.

On this clone itself: The same CDR3 can be traced to other DNA sequences in this sample. The genes are TRBV7-9 and TRBJ1-2, with D uncertain. The CDR3 is 12 residues long. The germline gives CDR1 SEHNR, CDR2 FQNEAQ (reference sequence). V lost 1 base, J lost 4 bases, and 4 bases lay in between. CDR3 region: CASSLEGYGYTF. DNA of the CDR3: TGTGCCAGCAGCTTAGAGGGCTATGGCTACACCTTC. Filled out from reference TRBV7-9 and TRBJ1-2, the complete variable domain reads DTGVSQNPRHKITKRGQNVTFRCDPISEHNRLYWYRQTLGQGPEFLTYFQNEAQLEKSRLLSDRFSAERPKGSFSTLEIQRTEQGDSAMYLCASSLEGYGYTFGSGTRLTVV.

V gene TRBV5-1 combines with J gene TRBJ1-1, with 7 bases fitting TRBD1. Trimming cost V 0 bases and J 11 bases; bases outside gene matches: 7. The CDR3 is 13 amino acids. CDR1 SGHRS and CDR2 YFSETQ come from the germline V gene. The CDR3 sequence is CASSLAGGFGAFF. CDR3 sequence (DNA): TGCGCCAGCAGCTTGGCAGGGGGATTTGGGGCTTTCTTT. Supplemented by reference TRBV5-1 and TRBJ1-1, the full variable domain reads KAGVTQTPRYLIKTRGQQVTLSCSPISGHRSVSWYQQTPGQGLQFLFEYFSETQRNKGNFPGRFSGRQFSNSRSEMNVSTLELGDSALYLCASSLAGGFGAFFGQGTRLTVV.

The gene calls are TRBV19 and TRBJ1-2; TRBD1 might be the D (5 bases). The CDR3 spans 12 residues. V was cut by 4 bases and J by 8 bases, with 11 bases left in between. Germline V lookup: CDR1 LNHDA, CDR2 SQIVND (reference sequence). CDR3 region: CASSRGAQGYTF. The CDR3 DNA reads TGTGCCAGTAGTAGAGGGGCTCAAGGCTACACCTTC.

The rearrangement uses TRBV14 and TRBJ2-1, with no clear D. The CDR3 loop spans 14 amino acids. The ends were cut back, 1 base at V and 6 bases at J, with 10 bases in the middle. Germline assignment: CDR1 SGHDN and CDR2 FVKESK. The CDR3: CASSQVMNINEQFF. In nucleotides, the CDR3 is TGTGCCAGCAGCCAAGTAATGAATATCAATGAGCAGTTCTTC.

On this clone: Germline and junction disagree at one end, which may indicate a read error. The CDR3 is CASSSTSGFGTGELFF. CDR3 bases: TGTGCTAGCAGCTCGACTAGCGGGTTCGGCACCGGGGAGCTGTTTTTT. The J gene is TRBJ2-2, the V gene TRBV7-7; TRBD2 agrees at 10 bases. The germline V gene encodes CDR1 SSHAT and CDR2 FNYEAQ (reference sequence). The CDR3 runs to 16 residues.

The V gene is TRBV9, the J gene TRBJ1-2; 7 bases fit TRBD1. The CDR3 is 16 amino acids. V shed 4 bases and J 6 bases; nucleotides not matched to a gene: 15. The germline gives CDR1 SGDLS, CDR2 YYNGEE. The CDR3 spells CASSRGRSEGADGYTF. The CDR3, as DNA: TGTGCCAGCAGCCGCGGGAGAAGTGAGGGGGCGGATGGCTACACCTTC.

The chain combines TRBV29-1 with TRBJ2-7; the D is unclear. This CDR3 is built from 13 residues. V was shortened by 4 bases and J by 3 bases, with 13 bases between the two germline ends. Germline V CDR1 and CDR2: SQVTM, ANQGSEA. The CDR3, as DNA: TGCAGCGTTGGGCACGGATACAACTACGAGCAGTACTTC. Translating gives CSVGHGYNYEQYF.

This chain joins TRBV6-1 and TRBJ1-5, with D possibly being TRBD1 (6 bases). The CDR3 totals 13 residues. Germline CDR1 is MNHNS and CDR2 is SASEGT. V lost 2 bases to trimming and J lost 7 bases, with 9 bases between them. This CDR3 is CASSEPGHQPQHF. For the CDR3, the DNA is TGTGCCAGCAGTGAACCGGGACACCAGCCCCAGCATTTT.

By share, this clone counts as medium-sized. This chain joins TRBV5-4 and TRBJ2-1; the D gene could be TRBD1 or TRBD2 (5 bases each). The V end lost 0 bases, the J end lost 5 bases, and 12 bases lay between the germline ends. Germline CDR1 and CDR2: SGHNT and YYREEE (reference sequence). CDR3 length: 15 residues. The CDR3 loop is CASSLERGSHNEQFF. In DNA form, the CDR3 reads TGTGCCAGCAGCTTGGAGAGGGGATCGCACAATGAGCAGTTCTTC.

V is TRBV18 and J is TRBJ2-5; 8 bases are a match to TRBD1. The germline V gene encodes CDR1 KGHSH and CDR2 LQKENI. Trimming took 1 base from V and 5 from J; bases not matched to a gene: 3. The CDR3 length is 14 residues. CDR3 coding DNA: TGTGCCAGCTCACCACTCCAGGGGGCCGAGACCCAGTACTTC. Its translation: CASSPLQGAETQYF. Drawing the rest from reference TRBV18 and TRBJ2-5, the complete variable domain is NAGVMQNPRHLVRRRGQEARLRCSPMKGHSHVYWYRQLPEEGLKFMVYLQKENIIDESGMPKERFSAEFPKEGPSILRIQQVVRGDSAAYFCASSPLQGAETQYFGPGTRLLVL.

The chain links TRBV7-9 to TRBJ2-5; D gene ambiguous. The V end lost 3 bases, the J end lost 5 bases, and 10 bases lay between the germline ends. CDR1 is SEHNR, CDR2 FQNEAQ, per germline (reference sequence). CDR3 length: 13 residues. The CDR3 sequence is CASSFAVRETQYF. The CDR3 DNA reads as TGTGCCAGCAGCTTTGCAGTCCGGGAGACCCAGTACTTC.

There are a few counts of this clone. The rearrangement uses TRBV4-2 and TRBJ2-2, with 13 bases lining up with TRBD2. V lost 1 base, J lost 5 bases, and 1 base stayed unmatched. The CDR3 has 16 residues. Germline V gene lookup returns CDR1 LGHNA and CDR2 YNFKEQ. This CDR3 is CASSQATSGGTGELFF. The CDR3 nucleotides read TGTGCCAGCAGCCAAGCGACTAGCGGGGGGACCGGGGAGCTGTTTTTT.

This clone was observed a handful of times. The chain joins TRBV18 to TRBJ1-4, with TRBD1 as a possible D gene (5 bases). The V and J ends lost 3 bases and 5 bases respectively, with 10 bases between them. This CDR3 is built from 14 residues. Germline CDR1 and CDR2: KGHSH and LQKENI. The CDR3 coding sequence is TGTGCCAGCTCACCGACGACAGTAAATGAAAAACTGTTTTTT. Translation gives CASSPTTVNEKLFF.

Written as DNA, the CDR3 is TGTGCCATCAGTGAGACTAGAGGGAATGAGCAGTTCTTC. This codes for CAISETRGNEQFF. The J gene is TRBJ2-1, the V gene TRBV10-3; TRBD2 is a possible D gene (5 bases). Trimming removed 2 bases from V and 7 bases from J, with 9 bases in between. The V gene's germline CDR1 is ENHRY and CDR2 SYGVKD. The CDR3 covers 13 residues.